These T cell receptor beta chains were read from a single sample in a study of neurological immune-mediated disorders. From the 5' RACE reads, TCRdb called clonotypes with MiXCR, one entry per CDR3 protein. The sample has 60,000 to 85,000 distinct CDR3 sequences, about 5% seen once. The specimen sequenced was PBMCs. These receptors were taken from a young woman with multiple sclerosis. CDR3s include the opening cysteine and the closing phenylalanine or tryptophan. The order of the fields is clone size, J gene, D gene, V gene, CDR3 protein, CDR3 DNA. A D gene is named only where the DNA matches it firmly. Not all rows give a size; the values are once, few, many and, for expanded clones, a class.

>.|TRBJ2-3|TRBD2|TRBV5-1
CASSAGLAGALSTDTQYF
TGCGCCAGCAGCGCGGGACTAGCGGGGGCCCTAAGCACAGATACGCAGTATTTT
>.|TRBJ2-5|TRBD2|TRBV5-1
CASSPRTSGSKTQYF
TGCGCCAGCAGCCCCCGGACTAGCGGGAGTAAGACCCAGTACTTC
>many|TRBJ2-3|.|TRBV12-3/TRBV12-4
CASSRTDTQYF
TGTGCCAGCAGTCGGACAGATACGCAGTATTTT
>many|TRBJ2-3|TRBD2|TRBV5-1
CASSLAYGLAVDTQYF
TGCGCCAGCAGCTTGGCATACGGACTAGCCGTAGATACGCAGTATTTT
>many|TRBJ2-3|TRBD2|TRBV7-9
CASRYSTSGNTDTQYF
TGTGCCAGCAGGTATTCGACTAGCGGGAACACAGATACGCAGTATTTT
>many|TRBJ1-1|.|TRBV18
CASSFRGHGAFF
TGTGCCAGCTCATTCAGGGGCCATGGAGCTTTCTTT
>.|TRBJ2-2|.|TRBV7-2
CASSFRRAAGELFF
TGTGCCAGCAGCTTCCGGCGGGCGGCCGGGGAGCTGTTTTTT
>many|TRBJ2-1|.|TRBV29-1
CSVVLNRAESYNEQFF
TGCAGCGTGGTTTTAAACAGGGCGGAATCCTACAATGAGCAGTTCTTC
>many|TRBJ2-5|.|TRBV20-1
CSAISLTSRQETQYF
TGCAGTGCTATATCTCTAACATCTCGCCAAGAGACCCAGTACTTC
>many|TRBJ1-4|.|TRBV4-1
CASSQEGGDEKLFF
TGCGCCAGCAGCCAAGAAGGGGGAGACGAAAAACTGTTTTTT
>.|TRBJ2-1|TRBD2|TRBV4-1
CASSQDTGLAGGPDNEQFF
TGCGCCAGCAGCCAAGATACCGGGCTAGCGGGAGGGCCCGACAATGAGCAGTTCTTC
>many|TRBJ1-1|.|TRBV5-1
CASTITGAMNTEAFF
TGCGCCTCTACGATAACGGGAGCTATGAACACTGAAGCTTTCTTT
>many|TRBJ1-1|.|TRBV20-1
CSARNRVGTTEAFF
TGCAGTGCTAGGAACAGGGTCGGGACCACTGAAGCTTTCTTT
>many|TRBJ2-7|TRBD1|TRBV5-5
CASSLSPQGAYEQYF
TGTGCCAGCAGCTTAAGTCCACAGGGGGCATACGAGCAGTACTTC
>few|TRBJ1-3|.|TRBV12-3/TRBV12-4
CASSLASGAGNTIYF
TGTGCCAGCAGTTTAGCATCCGGGGCTGGAAACACCATATATTTT
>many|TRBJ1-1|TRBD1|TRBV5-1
CASSLDGQGAFF
TGCGCCAGCAGCTTGGATGGACAGGGGGCTTTCTTT
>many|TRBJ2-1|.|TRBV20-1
CSAEGLASYNEQFF
TGCAGTGCCGAGGGGCTAGCCTCCTACAATGAGCAGTTCTTC
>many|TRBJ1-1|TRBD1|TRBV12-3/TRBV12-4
CASRGRQQGARTEAFF
TGTGCCAGCAGGGGACGACAGCAGGGGGCTCGGACTGAAGCTTTCTTT
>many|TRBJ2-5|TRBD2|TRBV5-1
CASSLAGYQETQYF
TGTGCCAGCAGCTTAGCGGGCTACCAAGAGACCCAGTACTTC
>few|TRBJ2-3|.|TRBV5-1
CASSPGTSLSTDTQYF
TGCGCCAGCAGCCCCGGGACATCGCTTAGCACAGATACGCAGTATTTT
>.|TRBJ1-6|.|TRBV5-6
CASSPGGGWDSPLHF
TGTGCCAGCAGCCCAGGAGGCGGGTGGGATTCACCCCTCCACTTT
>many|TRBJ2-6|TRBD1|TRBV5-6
CASSSDRGRSGANVLTF
TGTGCCAGCAGCTCGGACAGGGGACGCTCTGGGGCCAACGTCCTGACTTTC
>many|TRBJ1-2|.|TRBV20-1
CSAARGGAQGYTF
TGCAGTGCTGCTCGGGGGGGCGCTCAGGGCTACACCTTC
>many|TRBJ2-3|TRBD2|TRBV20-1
CSAPGTTLSTDTQYF
TGCAGTGCTCCCGGGACTACTCTTAGCACAGATACGCAGTATTTT
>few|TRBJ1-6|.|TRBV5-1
CASSLEPRRGGDSPLHF
TGCGCCAGCAGCTTGGAGCCCCGTAGAGGGGGTGATTCACCCCTCCACTTT
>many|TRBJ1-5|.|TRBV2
CASSHTYSNQPQHF
TGTGCCAGCAGTCACACTTATAGCAATCAGCCCCAGCATTTT
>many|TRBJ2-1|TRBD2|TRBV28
CASSGRTSGYYNEQFF
TGTGCCAGCAGTGGACGGACTAGCGGGTATTACAATGAGCAGTTCTTC
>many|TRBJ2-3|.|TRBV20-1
CSARVFRGGDARTDTQYF
TGCAGTGCTAGAGTTTTTAGAGGGGGGGACGCTCGCACAGATACGCAGTATTTT
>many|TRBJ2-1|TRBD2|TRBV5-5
CASSLSSGQYNEQFF
TGTGCCAGCAGCTTGTCTAGCGGGCAGTACAATGAGCAGTTCTTC
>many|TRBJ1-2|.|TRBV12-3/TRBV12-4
CASSPPWGRNYGYTF
TGTGCCAGCAGCCCGCCGTGGGGTAGGAACTATGGCTACACCTTC
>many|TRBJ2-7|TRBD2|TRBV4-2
CASSQAPGTTYEQYF
TGTGCCAGCAGCCAAGCGCCCGGGACTACCTACGAGCAGTACTTC
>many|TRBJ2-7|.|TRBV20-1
CSVEGDRYEQYF
TGCAGTGTTGAGGGGGACCGCTACGAGCAGTACTTC
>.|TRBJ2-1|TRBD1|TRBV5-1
CASSFPGQGARSSYNEQFF
TGCGCCAGCAGCTTCCCGGGACAGGGGGCCCGGAGTTCCTACAATGAGCAGTTCTTC
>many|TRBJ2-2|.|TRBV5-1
CASSFGSSGSVTGELFF
TGCGCCAGCAGCTTTGGGAGCTCGGGTTCGGTCACCGGGGAGCTGTTTTTT
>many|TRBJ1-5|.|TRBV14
CASSHDHNQPQHF
TGTGCCAGCAGCCATGATCACAATCAGCCCCAGCATTTT
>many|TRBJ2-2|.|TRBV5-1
CASTRGSNTGELFF
TGCGCCAGCACGCGGGGATCGAACACCGGGGAGCTGTTTTTT
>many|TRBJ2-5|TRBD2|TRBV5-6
CASSWDRGLARQETQYF
TGTGCCAGCAGCTGGGATCGAGGACTAGCGCGCCAAGAGACCCAGTACTTC
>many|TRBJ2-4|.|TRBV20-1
CSAATPPQDIQYF
TGCAGTGCCGCCACTCCCCCCCAGGACATTCAGTACTTC
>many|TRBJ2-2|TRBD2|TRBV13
CASSSRTSGLNTGELFF
TGTGCCAGCAGCTCCCGGACTAGCGGGCTAAACACCGGGGAGCTGTTTTTT
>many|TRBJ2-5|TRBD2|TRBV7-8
CASSFPRLATPKETQYF
TGTGCCAGCAGCTTCCCGAGACTAGCGACCCCTAAAGAGACCCAGTACTTC
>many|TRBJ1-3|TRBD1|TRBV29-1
CSATGVVGNTIYF
TGCAGCGCAACAGGGGTCGTTGGAAACACCATATATTTT
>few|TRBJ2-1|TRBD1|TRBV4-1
CASSWDRGNEQFF
TGCGCCAGCAGCTGGGACAGGGGGAATGAGCAGTTCTTC
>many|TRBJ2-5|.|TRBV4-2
CASSQDGGLPVHQETQYF
TGTGCCAGCAGCCAAGATGGCGGACTACCCGTCCACCAAGAGACCCAGTACTTC
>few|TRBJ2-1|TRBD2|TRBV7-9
CASSLVPSGRAGYNEQFF
TGTGCCAGCAGCTTAGTGCCTAGCGGGAGGGCCGGGTACAATGAGCAGTTCTTC
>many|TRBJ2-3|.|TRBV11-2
CASSFRPSTDTQYF
TGTGCCAGCAGCTTCCGACCGAGCACAGATACGCAGTATTTT
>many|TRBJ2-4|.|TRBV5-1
CASSPVGNIQYF
TGCGCCAGCAGCCCCGTCGGGAACATTCAGTACTTC
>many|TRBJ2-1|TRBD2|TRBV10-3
CAISSSPGLASGSSYNEQFF
TGTGCCATCAGTTCCTCGCCGGGACTAGCGTCAGGGAGCTCCTACAATGAGCAGTTCTTC
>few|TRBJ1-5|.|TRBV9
CASSVGGNKTQNF
TGTGCCAGCAGCGTAGGAGGCAATAAGACCCAGAATTTT
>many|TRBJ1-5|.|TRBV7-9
CASSLVADQPQHF
TGTGCCAGCAGCTTAGTGGCGGATCAGCCCCAGCATTTT
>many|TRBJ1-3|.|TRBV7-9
CASSPLSSGNTIYF
TGTGCCAGCAGCCCTCTCTCGTCTGGAAACACCATATATTTT
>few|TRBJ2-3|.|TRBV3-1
CASSLTGRDTQYF
TGTGCCAGCAGCCTGACAGGTCGGGATACGCAGTATTTT
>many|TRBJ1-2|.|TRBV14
CASSQLDDSRPYGYTF
TGTGCCAGCAGCCAACTCGACGACAGCAGACCCTATGGCTACACCTTC
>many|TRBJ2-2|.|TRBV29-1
CSVEGMNTGELFF
TGCAGCGTTGAAGGCATGAACACCGGGGAGCTGTTTTTT
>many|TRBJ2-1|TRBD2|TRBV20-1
CSVRAGGNYNEQFF
TGCAGTGTCCGGGCGGGAGGGAATTACAATGAGCAGTTCTTC
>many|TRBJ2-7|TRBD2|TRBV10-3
CAISLPGLAALEQYF
TGTGCCATCAGTCTACCCGGACTAGCGGCTCTCGAGCAGTACTTC
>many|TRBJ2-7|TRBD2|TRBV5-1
CASSLAGLAGYEQYF
TGCGCCAGCAGCTTGGCGGGACTAGCGGGATACGAGCAGTACTTC
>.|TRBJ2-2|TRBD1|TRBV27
CASKSLTGTGDTGELFF
TGTGCCAGCAAGTCTCTCACCGGGACAGGGGACACCGGGGAGCTGTTTTTT
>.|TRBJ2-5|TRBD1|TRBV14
CASSPRQGRETQYF
TGTGCCAGCAGCCCCCGACAGGGGAGGGAGACCCAGTACTTC